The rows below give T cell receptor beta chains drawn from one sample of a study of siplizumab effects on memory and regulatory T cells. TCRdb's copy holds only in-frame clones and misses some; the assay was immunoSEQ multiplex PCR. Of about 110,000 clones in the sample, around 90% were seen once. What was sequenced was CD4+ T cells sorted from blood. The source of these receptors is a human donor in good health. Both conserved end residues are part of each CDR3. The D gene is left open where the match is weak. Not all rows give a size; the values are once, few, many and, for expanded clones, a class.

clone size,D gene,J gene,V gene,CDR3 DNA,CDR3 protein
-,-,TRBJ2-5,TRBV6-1,TGTGCCAGCAACCTTAGGACGGCTAATAAAGAGACCCAGTACTTC,CASNLRTANKETQYF
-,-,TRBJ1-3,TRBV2,TGTGCCAGCCAGGGAGGCTCTTCCTCTGGAAACACCATATATTTT,CASQGGSSSGNTIYF
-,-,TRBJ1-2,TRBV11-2,TGTGCCAGCAGCCCAGAAACGAGCTATGGCTACACCTTC,CASSPETSYGYTF
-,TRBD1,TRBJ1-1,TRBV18,TGTGCCAGCTCACCGGGTAGGGTTCTTCAGGGGGCCGCTTTCTTT,CASSPGRVLQGAAFF
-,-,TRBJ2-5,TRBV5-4,TGTGCCAGCAGCTTGGCCGGTAAAGAGACCCAGTACTTC,CASSLAGKETQYF
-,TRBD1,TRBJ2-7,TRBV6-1,TGTGCCAGCAGTGATGGACAGGCTCCCTACGAGCAGTACTTC,CASSDGQAPYEQYF
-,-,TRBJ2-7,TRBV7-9,TGTGCCAGCAGCTTAGCGTCTCCGGCCAGCTCCTACGAGCAGTACTTC,CASSLASPASSYEQYF
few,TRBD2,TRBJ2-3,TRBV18,TGTGCCAGCTCCCCAAGGACTAGTGGGACAGATACGCAGTATTTT,CASSPRTSGTDTQYF
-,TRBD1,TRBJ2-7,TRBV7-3,TGTGCCAGCAGCTTAACGGGACAGTCCTACGAGCAGTACTTC,CASSLTGQSYEQYF
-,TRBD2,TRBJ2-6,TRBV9,TGTGCCAGCAGCGGAAAGACTAGCGGGACACCTGGGGCCAACGTCCTGACTTTC,CASSGKTSGTPGANVLTF
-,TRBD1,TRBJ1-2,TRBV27,TGTGCCAGCGCCAATGCCAGGGACAGAGCCCCGTATGGCTACACCTTC,CASANARDRAPYGYTF
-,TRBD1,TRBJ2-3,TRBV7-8,TGTGCCAGCAGCGCTCGGGACAGAAGTACAGATACGCAGTATTTT,CASSARDRSTDTQYF
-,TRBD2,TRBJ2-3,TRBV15,TGTGCCACCAGCAGAGCGGGAGCGGGGAAAGATACGCAGTATTTT,CATSRAGAGKDTQYF
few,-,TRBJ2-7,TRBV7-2,TGTGCCAGCAGCTTACGCTACGAGCAGTACTTC,CASSLRYEQYF
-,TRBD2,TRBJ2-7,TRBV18,TGTGCCAGCTCACCAAGCGGGGGGCCGTTTGTCGGGCAGTACTTC,CASSPSGGPFVGQYF
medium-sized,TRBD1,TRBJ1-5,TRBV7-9,TGTGCCAGCAGCTCCCAGGGGGATCAGCCCCAGCATTTT,CASSSQGDQPQHF
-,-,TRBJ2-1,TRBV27,TGTGCCAGCACCCGAGGGGCAGGGTACAATGAGCAGTTCTTC,CASTRGAGYNEQFF
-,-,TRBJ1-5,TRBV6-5,TGTGCCAGCAGTTACTCGGGAGGGTCAGGTCAGCCCCAGCATTTT,CASSYSGGSGQPQHF
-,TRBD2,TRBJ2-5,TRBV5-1,TGCGCCAGCAGCTGGGGACTAGCGGGGACGCAAGAGACCCAGTACTTC,CASSWGLAGTQETQYF
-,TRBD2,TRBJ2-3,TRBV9,TGTGCCAGCAGCGTTTCGACTAGCGGGGGCCCAGGGGATACGCAGTATTTT,CASSVSTSGGPGDTQYF
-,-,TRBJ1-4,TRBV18,TGTGCCAGCTCACCACAGGGCCCTAATGAAAAACTGTTTTTT,CASSPQGPNEKLFF
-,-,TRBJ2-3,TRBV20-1,TGCAGTGCCACCCCGGAGGATACGCAGTATTTT,CSATPEDTQYF
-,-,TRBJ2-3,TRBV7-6,TGTGCCAGCAGCTTAGCGCAGACAGATACGCAGTATTTT,CASSLAQTDTQYF
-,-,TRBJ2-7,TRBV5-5,TGTGCCAGCAGCTCAAATCCCAGGGCCCCCTACGAGCAGTACTTC,CASSSNPRAPYEQYF
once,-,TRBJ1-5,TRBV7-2,TGTGCCAGCAGCTTACCAGGCGGTAGCAATCAGCCCCAGCATTTT,CASSLPGGSNQPQHF
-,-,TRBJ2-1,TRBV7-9,TGTGCCAGCAGCCACAGGGACCCATACAATGAGCAGTTCTTC,CASSHRDPYNEQFF
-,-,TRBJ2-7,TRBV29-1,TGCAGCGTTGGCCTTCGGGGCGAGCAGTACTTC,CSVGLRGEQYF